The next 11 T cell receptor beta chains were all read from a single sample in a study of CD8 T cells in Susac syndrome. An amount of RNA that ranged from about 0.45 to 1 ug was reverse transcribed with random hexamers. TCRdb re-called the immunoSEQ multiplex PCR reads through MiXCR, storing one row per CDR3 protein. The sample includes more than 90,000 distinct CDR3 sequences, just under 95% seen only once; the top ten take just under 0.095%. Sequencing was carried out using CD4+ T cells from PBMCs. These receptors were taken from a human donor with multiple sclerosis.

The chain employs TRBV10-3 and TRBJ1-1; TRBD1 is a possible D gene (5 bases). V gave up 11 bases and J gave up 0 bases, with 13 bases separating them. In germline, CDR1 is ENHRY, CDR2 SYGVKD. CDR3 length: 13 residues. CDR3 nucleotides: TGTGCCGGGCGTCAGGGCCTGAACACTGAAGCTTTCTTT. Its protein is CAGRQGLNTEAFF.

The V call is TRBV2, the J call TRBJ1-2, with D maybe TRBD1 (5 bases). Germline values: CDR1 SNHLY, CDR2 FYNNEI. Between the trimmed V and J ends, which lost 4 bases and 5 bases, there was a span of 8 bases. There are 12 residues in the CDR3. The CDR3, as DNA: TGTGCCAGCAGTGCCAGGGAATATGGCTACACCTTC. It yields the protein CASSAREYGYTF.

V gene TRBV14 combines with J gene TRBJ1-6, with TRBD1 matching 8 bases. Losses at the gene ends were 3 bases for V and 10 bases for J; bases not matched to a gene: 5. Looked up from germline, CDR1 is SGHDN and CDR2 is FVKESK. The CDR3 contains 14 residues. CDR3 in DNA: TGTGCCAGCAGCCATGGACAGGGTGGCTCACCCCTCCACTTT. Encoded protein: CASSHGQGGSPLHF.

The J gene is TRBJ2-7, the V gene TRBV6-5; 10 bases fit TRBD1. Unmatched junction bases numbered 6, after V lost 0 bases and J lost 4 bases. The CDR3 sequence is 16 residues long. Germline CDR1 MNHEY, CDR2 SVGAGI. CDR3 protein: CASSYSATGGRYEQYF. The DNA for the CDR3 is TGTGCCAGCAGTTACTCGGCGACAGGGGGCAGGTACGAGCAGTACTTC.

The chain has TRBV7-2 and TRBJ1-2; perhaps TRBD1 as D (6 bases). Germline V CDR1 and CDR2: SGHTA, FQGNSA. V lost 4 bases, J lost 4 bases, and 7 bases lay in between. CDR3 length equals 12 residues. CDR3 protein: CASSWDTYGYTF. CDR3 DNA sequence: TGTGCCAGCAGCTGGGACACCTATGGCTACACCTTC.

The chain is built from TRBV18 and TRBJ2-7, with D perhaps given as TRBD1 or TRBD2 (5 bases each). The CDR3 contains 14 residues. The germline V gene encodes CDR1 KGHSH and CDR2 LQKENI. The V end was cut by 0 bases, the J end by 5 bases, with 11 bases between. The CDR3 region has the DNA TGTGCCAGCTCACCACCCCCAGGGAGCCACGAGCAGTACTTC. It translates to CASSPPPGSHEQYF.

The gene calls are TRBV5-1 and TRBJ1-1; a weak D match, TRBD1 (5 bases). Trimming left V 4 bases short and J 3 bases short, with 16 bases between. Germline lookup yields CDR1 SGHRS and CDR2 YFSETQ. The length of the CDR3 is 15 residues. Written as DNA, the CDR3 is TGCGCCAGCAGCCCGGAGATGCGGGGGTACACTGAAGCTTTCTTT. This translates into CASSPEMRGYTEAFF.

The chain combines TRBV19 with TRBJ2-5, with TRBD1 identical over 8 bases. The germline CDR1 and CDR2 sequences are LNHDA and SQIVND (reference sequence). The CDR3 loop spans 13 amino acids. J lost 5 bases, V lost 7 bases, and 6 bases had no gene match. This CDR3 reads CASTIRQGETQYF. In nucleotides, the CDR3 is TGTGCCAGTACCATTCGACAGGGGGAGACCCAGTACTTC.

This clonotype has only one observation. The CDR3 is CASSHITSGGRDEQFF. CDR3 DNA sequence: TGTGCCAGCAGCCACATTACGAGCGGGGGGAGGGATGAGCAGTTCTTC. The V gene is TRBV7-9, the J gene TRBJ2-1; TRBD2 matches at 9 bases. Germline V CDR1 and CDR2: SEHNR, FQNEAQ (reference sequence). This CDR3 has 16 residues. V was clipped by 5 bases and J by 8 bases; unmatched bases: 13.

J is TRBJ1-5 and V is TRBV12-3 or TRBV12-4, with 7 bases aligning to TRBD1. After removal of 6 bases from V and 7 bases from J, the junction contained 9 bases not matched to a gene. This CDR3 region has 14 residues. The CDR3 is CASSTDRARQPQHF. The CDR3, as DNA: TGTGCCAGCAGCACTGACAGGGCTCGGCAGCCCCAGCATTTT.

The CDR3 spells CASSGQQGFEQFF. CDR3 DNA: TGTGCCAGCAGTGGCCAACAGGGGTTTGAGCAGTTCTTC. The chain joins TRBV6-4 to TRBJ2-1; 7 bases map to TRBD1. The CDR3 spans 13 residues. After removal of 4 bases from V and 9 bases from J, the junction contained 6 bases not matched to a gene. CDR1 is MRHNA, CDR2 SNTAGT, per germline.